The sequence of this T cell receptor beta chain was determined in a study of esophageal squamous cell carcinoma under preoperative chemotherapy. The CDR3 runs to 14 residues. Per the germline V gene, CDR1 is MNHNS and CDR2 is SASEGT. The sample's time point: before preoperative PTX-NDP chemotherapy. A word on this clonotype: Its target is not known. Mismatch with germline at one junction end may stem from a read error.

TCRdb ran MiXCR on the PCR reads and lists one entry per CDR3 protein. The sample contains approximately 15,000 distinct CDR3 sequences, about three fifths of which appear only once. Findings and limits, study-wide: Paclitaxel-nedaplatin therapy caused immediate, substantial clonotype frequency changes. After chemotherapy, TCR diversity rose significantly in peripheral T cells but not in tumor-infiltrating lymphocytes.

The sample was acquired from a patient given preoperative chemotherapy. The sequence was obtained from a human donor with esophageal squamous cell carcinoma. The donor label of this sample is uncertain. V gene TRBV6-1 combines with J gene TRBJ2-3, with TRBD1 as a possible D gene (5 bases). The CDR3 is CASSQGLSTDTQYF. CDR3 DNA sequence: TGTGCCAGCAGCCAGGGTCTCAGCACCGATACGCAGTATTTT.